A few counts support the clone carrying this T cell receptor beta chain. The sample belongs to a study of beta chain features in type 1 diabetes. Isolated RNA was reverse transcribed in full, so expressed TCRB transcripts were sequenced. Libraries were prepared by immunoSEQ multiplex PCR; TCRdb keeps only in-frame clonotypes and omits some of them. The sample consists of around 350,000 clones, over 10% of them appearing once. Cells sorted by CD45RO/CCR7/CD25/CD127/CD95/CD27 comprised CD4+ naive, central memory, regulatory and stem cell-like memory cells. Germline loops: CDR1 MNHNY, CDR2 SVGAGI (reference sequence). The CDR3 extends over 15 amino acids. V was pared by 7 bases and J by 2 bases, with 11 bases of the junction left unmatched.

The TCR sequence derives from a man younger than 35 in good health. The source material was naive CD4+ T cells from blood. The chain has TRBV6-6 and TRBJ2-7, with 7 bases lining up with TRBD2. CDR3 amino acids: CASTHPPAGTYEQYF. The CDR3 DNA reads as TGTGCCAGCACCCACCCTCCAGCGGGGACCTACGAGCAGTACTTC.